A selection of T cell receptor beta chains follows, all from one sample in a study of T cells in Graves' hyperthyroidism and ophthalmopathy. TCRdb reanalysed the multiplex PCR reads using MiXCR and keeps one entry per CDR3 protein. The table shows about 560,000 distinct CDR3 sequences, with about a sixth occurring only once. Sequences were obtained from blood. The receptors derive from a woman aged 25 to 45 with Graves' hyperthyroidism. Each CDR3 is given with its conserved first and last residue. D genes are given only for firm matches. Part of the rows lack a size; the others show once, few, many or a class for expanded clones.

>TRBJ1-1|TRBV30|TRBD1|few
CAFFSGGTDRTEAFF
TGTGCCTTTTTCTCCGGAGGGACAGATCGCACTGAAGCTTTCTTT
>TRBJ1-1|TRBV6-1|.|many
CASSPGREAFF
TGTGCCAGCAGCCCCGGGAGAGAAGCTTTCTTT
>TRBJ1-3|TRBV6-1|.|few
CASIVYQVSSGNTIYF
TGTGCCAGCATTGTCTACCAGGTCAGCTCTGGAAACACCATATATTTT
>TRBJ2-1|TRBV6-1|.|many
CASSKDSHNEQFF
TGTGCCAGCAGCAAGGACAGCCATAATGAGCAGTTCTTC
>TRBJ1-4|TRBV20-1|.|.
CSASRPLERGEKLFF
TGCAGTGCTAGTAGACCCCTAGAACGTGGTGAAAAACTGTTTTTT
>TRBJ1-1|TRBV12-3/TRBV12-4|.|many
CASTLGDAFTEAFF
TGTGCCAGCACCCTTGGGGATGCGTTCACTGAAGCTTTCTTT
>TRBJ1-1|TRBV7-2|.|many
CASSLEWVLDTEAFF
TGTGCCAGCAGCTTAGAATGGGTTCTGGACACTGAAGCTTTCTTT
>TRBJ2-6|TRBV12-3/TRBV12-4|TRBD1|few
CASSKGTGAGANVLTF
TGTGCCAGCAGTAAAGGGACAGGGGCTGGGGCCAACGTCCTGACTTTC
>TRBJ1-5|TRBV7-9|TRBD1|.
CASSSDRGDQPQHF
TGTGCCAGCAGCTCAGACAGGGGCGATCAGCCCCAGCATTTT
>TRBJ2-7|TRBV28|.|many
CASSPAVEYSYEQYF
TGTGCCAGCAGCCCCGCCGTCGAATACTCCTACGAGCAGTACTTC
>TRBJ2-4|TRBV6-1|TRBD1|.
CASSYLGQGRGLAKNIQYF
TGTGCCAGCAGTTACCTGGGACAGGGAAGGGGGCTCGCCAAAAACATTCAGTACTTC
>TRBJ2-1|TRBV12-5|TRBD1|.
CASGPGQGAGVGGSYNEQFF
TGTGCTAGTGGCCCTGGCCAGGGGGCCGGAGTCGGGGGCTCCTACAATGAGCAGTTCTTC
>TRBJ2-5|TRBV20-1|TRBD1|many
CSARDARDSQETQYF
TGCAGTGCTAGAGATGCCAGGGACAGCCAAGAGACCCAGTACTTC
>TRBJ2-1|TRBV20-1|TRBD2|many
CSGSGSVYNEQFF
TGCAGCGGTAGCGGGAGCGTCTACAATGAGCAGTTCTTC
>TRBJ2-1|TRBV28|.|many
CATGGLATYNEQFF
TGTGCCACCGGCGGCCTAGCCACCTACAATGAGCAGTTCTTC
>TRBJ2-1|TRBV20-1|TRBD2|.
CSASGEGVGNEQFF
TGCAGTGCTTCTGGGGAGGGAGTTGGCAATGAGCAGTTCTTC
>TRBJ2-5|TRBV6-1|TRBD2|few
CASSLSPTSGRREETQYF
TGTGCCAGCAGTCTCTCCCCGACTAGCGGGAGGCGTGAAGAGACCCAGTACTTC
>TRBJ1-4|TRBV6-1|TRBD1|many
CATVQGQGPEKLFF
TGTGCCACCGTCCAGGGACAGGGACCTGAAAAACTGTTTTTT
>TRBJ2-7|TRBV7-9|.|few
CASSPGLTTYEQYF
TGTGCCAGCAGCCCCGGACTGACGACCTACGAGCAGTACTTC
>TRBJ2-1|TRBV28|TRBD2|many
CASTPAGTSGNEQFF
TGTGCCAGCACCCCGGCCGGGACTAGCGGCAATGAGCAGTTCTTC
>TRBJ2-7|TRBV30|.|few
CAWRLETDSYEQYF
TGTGCCTGGAGGTTGGAGACAGACTCCTACGAGCAGTACTTC
>TRBJ1-1|TRBV19|TRBD1|many
CATRAGAGGKTFF
TGTGCCACCAGGGCGGGCGCAGGGGGCAAAACTTTCTTT
>TRBJ2-5|TRBV11-2|TRBD1|many
CASSPGTGGRETQYF
TGTGCCAGCAGCCCTGGGACAGGGGGCCGTGAGACCCAGTACTTC
>TRBJ2-1|TRBV4-1|TRBD2|.
CASSQQGSGRASYNEQFF
TGCGCCAGCAGCCAGCAGGGGAGCGGGAGGGCCTCCTACAATGAGCAGTTCTTC
>TRBJ2-1|TRBV5-1|.|many
CASSPLQGSYNEQFF
TGCGCCAGCAGCCCACTACAGGGATCCTACAATGAGCAGTTCTTC
>TRBJ2-7|TRBV6-6|.|few
CASSYSFISGDEQYF
TGTGCCAGCAGTTACTCGTTTATTTCAGGGGACGAGCAGTACTTC
>TRBJ2-2|TRBV3-1|.|few
CASSQAGELFF
TGTGCCAGCAGCCAAGCCGGGGAGCTGTTTTTT
>TRBJ1-1|TRBV5-1|.|few
CASSSFQGTEAFF
TGCGCCAGCAGCTCCTTCCAGGGCACTGAAGCTTTCTTT
>TRBJ1-5|TRBV28|.|many
CASADRPNQPQHF
TGTGCCAGCGCGGACAGACCGAATCAGCCCCAGCATTTT
>TRBJ2-3|TRBV5-1|.|few
CASSFRAPADTQYF
TGCGCCAGCAGCTTCCGGGCGCCTGCAGATACGCAGTATTTT
>TRBJ2-1|TRBV6-2/TRBV6-3|.|many
CASSNSRGLGEQFF
TGTGCCAGCAGTAACTCCAGGGGCCTAGGTGAGCAGTTCTTC
>TRBJ1-2|TRBV19|TRBD1|few
CASKGQQANYGYTF
TGTGCCAGTAAGGGACAGCAAGCTAACTATGGCTACACCTTC
>TRBJ2-7|TRBV13|TRBD2|few
CASSLGGSGTREQYF
TGTGCCAGCAGCTTAGGAGGTAGCGGGACCAGGGAGCAGTACTTC
>TRBJ2-7|TRBV7-6|TRBD1|few
CASSPRLTGQTYEQYF
TGTGCCAGCAGCCCCCGGTTGACAGGGCAGACCTACGAGCAGTACTTC
>TRBJ1-5|TRBV7-2|.|many
CASSPSSGPQHF
TGTGCCAGCAGTCCCTCTTCGGGGCCCCAGCATTTT
>TRBJ2-3|TRBV18|.|few
CASSSPGGPDTQYF
TGTGCCAGCTCTTCACCCGGAGGTCCAGATACGCAGTATTTT
>TRBJ1-5|TRBV12-3/TRBV12-4|TRBD1|many
CASSLSDRTDQPQHF
TGTGCCAGCAGTTTATCGGACAGGACGGATCAGCCCCAGCATTTT
>TRBJ1-5|TRBV30|.|many
CAWSLKGVGQPQHF
TGTGCCTGGAGTTTAAAAGGGGTGGGTCAGCCCCAGCATTTT
>TRBJ2-1|TRBV5-4|.|.
CASSLFSESEQFF
TGTGCCAGCAGCTTGTTCTCTGAGAGTGAGCAGTTCTTC
>TRBJ2-6|TRBV11-2|TRBD1|many
CASSSRDRGPGANVLTF
TGTGCCAGCAGCTCCCGGGACAGGGGACCTGGGGCCAACGTCCTGACTTTC
>TRBJ1-3|TRBV2|.|.
CASSAGTAFSGNTIYF
TGTGCCAGCAGTGCCGGGACGGCCTTCTCTGGAAACACCATATATTTT